The 15 T cell receptor beta chains below were found in one sample sequenced in a study of cytomegalovirus exposure and HLA in healthy donors. In the PCR, 60 Vbeta and 13 Jbeta primers were used. Produced via immunoSEQ multiplex PCR; TCRdb's table is partial and in-frame only. The table shows about 100,000 clones, with under 80% occurring only once. Sequencing used PBMCs. These receptors originate from a woman aged 45 to 65 in good health and CMV-seropositive.

The chain is built from TRBV2 and TRBJ1-6; possibly TRBD1 for D (6 bases). Germline CDR1 and CDR2: SNHLY and FYNNEI. This CDR3 comprises 16 residues. V shed 4 bases and J shed 0 bases, with 10 bases lying between them. The CDR3 sequence: CASSGQESSYNSPLHF. The DNA of the CDR3 is TGTGCCAGCAGTGGACAGGAGAGCTCCTATAATTCACCCCTCCACTTT.

The chain links TRBV6-5 to TRBJ2-1; 10 positions match TRBD2. V shed 7 bases, J shed 7 bases, and the junction held 7 bases outside the gene matches. The CDR3 covers 14 residues. Germline CDR1 and CDR2: MNHEY and SVGAGI. CDR3 sequence reads: CASIASGSGNEQFF. CDR3 sequence (DNA): TGTGCCAGCATCGCTAGCGGGAGCGGGAATGAGCAGTTCTTC.

CDR3 in DNA: TGTGCCAGCAGTTCCCTTAGGGGCGGGAGGGATGAAGCTTTCTTT. Translated: CASSSLRGGRDEAFF. This sequence joins TRBV6-6 and TRBJ1-1, with D maybe TRBD1 (5 bases). Germline loops: CDR1 MNHNY, CDR2 SVGAGI (reference sequence). V lost 4 bases and J lost 7, with 19 bases in between. CDR3 size: 15 residues.

This clone has more than one count but fewer than ten. The chain links TRBV6-5 to TRBJ2-6; D unresolved. Trimming took 6 bases from V and 0 from J, leaving 9 bases between them. This CDR3 region has 15 residues. Germline-derived CDR1 and CDR2 are MNHEY and SVGAGI. The CDR3 nucleotides are TGTGCCAGCAGGCCTGGCGGCTCTGGGGCCAACGTCCTGACTTTC. Translated: CASRPGGSGANVLTF.

V gene TRBV27 combines with J gene TRBJ1-1; 7 nucleotides agree with TRBD1. The J segment lost 1 base and the V segment lost 5 bases, leaving 4 bases of the junction unmatched. The CDR3 covers 14 residues. Germline V gene data show CDR1 as MNHEY and CDR2 as SMNVEV (reference sequence). The CDR3: CASSLRGTNTEAFF. CDR3 sequence (DNA): TGTGCCAGCAGTCTCAGGGGGACGAACACTGAAGCTTTCTTT.

V gene TRBV9 combines with J gene TRBJ2-1, with 9 bases matching TRBD2. This CDR3 comprises 16 residues. The germline CDR1 and CDR2 sequences are SGDLS and YYNGEE. The junction had 10 bases not matched to a gene; V was cut back by 3 bases and J by 6 bases. CDR3: CASSASGTSYGNEQFF. The CDR3 DNA reads as TGTGCCAGCAGCGCGAGCGGGACTAGCTATGGCAATGAGCAGTTCTTC. The whole variable domain, remainder taken from reference TRBV9 and TRBJ2-1, is DSGVTQTPKHLITATGQRVTLRCSPRSGDLSVYWYQQSLDQGLQFLIQYYNGEERAKGNILERFSAQQFPDLHSELNLSSLELGDSALYFCASSASGTSYGNEQFFGPGTRLTVL.

The V gene is TRBV11-2, the J gene TRBJ2-7; a possible D gene is TRBD2 (5 bases). Germline lookup yields CDR1 SGHAT and CDR2 FQNNGV. V lost 5 bases and J 1 base, leaving 9 bases between the germline ends. The CDR3 loop spans 13 amino acids. Here the CDR3 reads CASSLGVSYEQYF. The CDR3 bases are TGTGCCAGCAGCCTCGGGGTTTCCTACGAGCAGTACTTC.

The chain employs TRBV19 and TRBJ2-1; 9 nucleotides line up with TRBD2. The germline CDR1 and CDR2 sequences are LNHDA and SQIVND (reference sequence). This CDR3 is built from 14 residues. V trimming: 8 bases; J trimming: 2 bases; junction bases outside the gene matches: 4. The CDR3 nucleotides are TGTGCCAGTGGAGCGGGAGGCACCTACAATGAGCAGTTCTTC. Protein sequence: CASGAGGTYNEQFF.

The chain is built from TRBV6-5 and TRBJ1-5; 10 bases are a match to TRBD1. This CDR3 spans 15 amino acids. Unmatched junction bases numbered 5, after V lost 7 bases and J lost 2 bases. The V gene's germline CDR1 is MNHEY and CDR2 SVGAGI. In DNA form, the CDR3 reads TGTGCCAGCAAACCCGGGACAGGGGGCAATCAGCCCCAGCATTTT. Its protein is CASKPGTGGNQPQHF.

Regarding this clone: One end of the junction does not line up with germline, which may come from a read error. The chain recombines TRBV7-7 with TRBJ2-7; D might be TRBD2 (5 bases). This CDR3 spans 13 amino acids. Looked up from germline, CDR1 is SSHAT and CDR2 is FNYEAQ (reference sequence). The CDR3 reads CASSPGLAFEQYF. For the CDR3, the DNA is TGTGCTAGCAGCCCTGGGCTAGCTTTCGAGCAGTACTTC.

The chain joins TRBV29-1 to TRBJ1-5; the D gene is possibly TRBD1 (6 bases). This CDR3 has 14 amino acids. Germline CDR1 and CDR2: SQVTM and ANQGSEA. Trimming left V 7 bases short and J 5 bases short, with 18 bases between. CDR3 protein: CSALPTGLDQPQHF. CDR3 nucleotides: TGCAGCGCCCTACCCACAGGGTTAGATCAGCCCCAGCATTTT.

The V and J genes are TRBV9 and TRBJ2-7, with 7 bases matching TRBD2. The J segment lost 0 bases and the V segment lost 0 bases, leaving 3 bases of the junction unmatched. CDR3 length equals 15 residues. In germline, CDR1 is SGDLS, CDR2 YYNGEE. The CDR3 sequence is CASSVAGTTSYEQYF. As DNA, the CDR3 is TGTGCCAGCAGCGTAGCTGGGACTACCTCCTACGAGCAGTACTTC.

This clone appeared a single time. This chain joins TRBV19 and TRBJ1-2; D possibly corresponds to TRBD1 (6 bases). V dropped 10 bases and J dropped 3 bases, with 12 bases sitting between them. CDR1 is LNHDA and CDR2 is SQIVND in the germline V gene (reference sequence). This CDR3 is 12 amino acids long. CDR3 sequence: CATNTGHYGYTF. CDR3 DNA: TGTGCCACCAACACAGGGCACTATGGCTACACCTTC.

The V call is TRBV6-1, the J call TRBJ2-2, with 9 bases fitting TRBD2. Germline lookup yields CDR1 MNHNS and CDR2 SASEGT. The CDR3 spans 17 residues. V was pared by 2 bases and J by 5 bases, with 9 bases of the junction left unmatched. The CDR3 DNA sequence: TGTGCCAGCAGTGAACTTGCGGGGGGGGCCGGTACCGGGGAGCTGTTTTTT. As protein: CASSELAGGAGTGELFF.

This chain uses TRBV9 with TRBJ2-7, with D possibly matching TRBD2 (6 bases). The CDR3 runs 14 residues. The germline V gene has CDR1 SGDLS and CDR2 YYNGEE. Trimming took off 4 bases at V and 8 bases at J, with 19 bases between the two ends. The CDR3 region has the DNA TGTGCCAGCAGCCCCGGGGACTCCGGTACCAAGCAGTACTTC. It encodes CASSPGDSGTKQYF.